This T cell receptor (beta chain) was identified in a study of cytomegalovirus exposure and HLA in healthy donors (TCRdb year 2017). With regard to the full study: An earlier analysis of 587 of the donors reported 276 Gb of sequence data and 95 million to 140 million unique TCR beta sequences obtained from some 170 million T cells. An early release that covered fewer than 750 HLA-typed donors contained approximately 300 gigabases of sequencing data and 85 million to 100 million unique TCR sequences. Of the 300 to 500 genotyped donors, less than 85% were placed in the genetic ancestry cluster associated with self-reported Caucasian donors. The aim of the study was to test whether cataloging public T cell receptors could identify signatures of past pathogen exposure. The T cell repertoires of 666 subjects were profiled by immunosequencing and related to cytomegalovirus serostatus. A separate validation cohort of some 130 different subjects was used in addition to the 666-subject first cohort. To predict cytomegalovirus infection status, the study brought together high-throughput TCR immunosequencing, statistical association of individual TCRs with disease status, and machine learning. A later analysis re-examined previously published TCR beta repertoires from about 670 donors and added high-resolution HLA genotyping to investigate patterns of TCR occurrence. In the later analysis, no new phenotypic data were used to find candidate immune exposures; instead, reliance was placed on TCR beta sequences and their occurrence across donors. To decide whether each TCR beta V gene segment behaved as functional or pseudogenic, an earlier analysis of several hundred of the donors relied on high-throughput TCR beta sequencing. Alongside the repertoire data, information on donor age, sex, ethnicity and CMV serostatus was compiled. A later genetic analysis used genome-wide SNP genotypes for about 60% of the 666 donors, treating that subset as a discovery cohort. All discovery cohort repertoires had been generated using a single sequencing platform. HLA typing covered class I and class II loci at four-digit resolution. Typing coverage differed by locus: A, B, C, DRB1 and DQB1 were typed in about 629-640 donors, DQA1 in 522, DPA1 in 600 to 610, and DPB1 in just under 490. Because of strong linkage in the cohort, five DR-DQ haplotypes were treated as single units for association and clustering. On average, around 230,000 unique TCR beta nucleotide sequences were sequenced per donor among a few hundred genotyped donors of the cohort, with 15% to 20% of those sequences being non-productive.

This clone has a handful of counts. No cognate antigen has been identified for it. Per-base quality was not reported, and no clone a single base away is much larger than it. General findings and caveats noted by the study authors: A further reported finding was that TCR beta sequences accurately predicted the HLA-A and HLA-B alleles for most subjects in the first cohort. Presence/absence analyses assumed roughly uniform sequencing depth across donors, an assumption that may not hold. The cohort was sequenced for TCR beta chains only, and without alpha or paired-chain data the features that could be detected were limited. Most CMV-associated TCR beta chains appeared to be HLA-restricted in a later analysis, and the HLA associations seemed to be driven largely by CMV exposure. A later genetic analysis reported fewer N-insertions in productive TCRs among donors in an Asian-associated ancestry cluster than the approximately 670-donor mean. The study gave a list of more than 150 TCR beta chains associated with cytomegalovirus. Across donors, most TCR sequences were observed very rarely, whereas some public TCRs were present in many individuals. An association between a missense DCLRE1C variant and V-gene and J-gene trimming of TCR beta chains was found in a later genetic analysis and replicated in an independent cohort. An earlier analysis of approximately 570 of the donors showed that most TCR beta V segments appeared in productive rearrangements either about 87% or about 30% of the time, which broadly matched IMGT annotations. It was suggested by the authors that the approach could potentially be generalized to other disease states and immunological phenotypes. In a later analysis, some 18,000 TCR beta sequences were associated with specific HLA alleles at a false discovery rate of 0.05. Around 16 rarely observed V segments, including chromosome 9 orphons, were excluded from the earlier analysis of almost 600 of the donors because counts were too low. A later analysis found that HLA-associated TCR beta chains were more clonally expanded and had lower generation probabilities than equally common non-associated chains. Cytomegalovirus status was reported to be diagnosed by the classifier with high specificity and sensitivity in both the original and validation cohorts. The only immune exposure information available for the cohort was CMV serostatus. In a later analysis, TCR association rates were found to vary across HLA loci, with the most associated TCRs seen for DRB1 alleles and the fewest for HLA-C alleles. When HLA alleles, especially DR and DQ, strongly co-occurred, attributing TCR associations to individual alleles was difficult. Because HLA typing was unavailable for some donors at each locus, only the typed subset was used in association tests. A few of the identified cytomegalovirus-associated TCR beta chains were confirmed in vitro to be specific for cytomegalovirus antigens. A cluster of highly shared sequence variants was judged likely to be a technical artifact of the sequencing pipeline. Linkage disequilibrium might explain the correlated functional status among segregating V segments, but an unknown experimental factor could not be excluded. According to a later analysis, parvovirus B19, influenza, CMV and Epstein-Barr virus appeared linked to several top co-occurrence clusters.

The receptor library was made with the immunoSEQ multiplex PCR assay. The multiplex PCR relied on a mix of 60 forward primers for TCR Vbeta segments and 13 reverse primers for TCR Jbeta segments. Amplification of the CDR3 region of rearranged TCR beta genes was performed with a multiplex PCR assay on genomic DNA. On the Illumina HiSeq System, the amplified TCR beta libraries were sequenced as 87-base-pair reads. As for how the authors treated the data: A later analysis tallied roughly 76 million unique TCR beta chains across the approximately 670 repertoires, and some 12 million of those chains were shared by two or more donors. A nearest-neighbor algorithm error-corrected the raw reads and collapsed the reads into unique sequences, merging closely related sequences to remove PCR and sequencing errors. CDR3 sequences were aligned to IMGT reference sequences to assign V, D and J gene segments. For a sequence to be retained, a match of at least six nucleotides to both a V gene segment and a J gene segment was required. A rearrangement counted as productive if the CDR3 had no stop codons and remained in frame with V and J, and every other rearrangement counted as non-productive. Following IMGT convention, CDR3 was defined as the stretch from the second conserved V-encoded cysteine to the conserved J-encoded phenylalanine. Sequences without an unambiguous match to a single V gene segment were excluded from the earlier analysis of 450 to 750 of the donors. In an earlier analysis of several hundred of the donors, V segments were called functional above 56.7% productive rearrangements and were called segregating when the between-donor standard deviation exceeded 5%. A statistical classification framework was built for diagnosing cytomegalovirus status from the catalog of TCR beta chain sequences. A later analysis assigned V and J genes by comparing TCR nucleotide sequences with IMGT/GENE-DB human TR gene sequences. A later analysis assigned CDR3 sequences and most-parsimonious VDJ recombination scenarios with the TCRdist pipeline. In a later analysis, every TCR beta chain was defined by the combination of its CDR3 amino acid sequence and its V-gene family, and reads without a unique V-gene family were dropped. To address suspected cross-contamination and a sequencing artifact, a later analysis removed a few hundred highly shared, low-generation-probability nucleotide sequences. A later analysis calculated a clonal expansion index for each public chain from normalized within-repertoire ranks of inferred template counts. In a later analysis, generation probabilities were computed with a VDJ recombination model fitted to out-of-frame rearrangements, and the resulting probabilities were checked against IGoR. A later analysis scored TCR-TCR, TCR-HLA and TCR-CMV co-occurrence with hypergeometric tests, applying a repertoire-size bias correction to TCR pairs. A later analysis estimated false discovery rates by permuting HLA or CMV assignments 20 times. In a later analysis, co-occurring TCRs were grouped with DBSCAN, and TCRdist sequence similarity was added when clustering was performed within HLA-allele-positive subsets. Repertoires with fewer than 30,000 or more than 120,000 public chains, plus five repertoires with anomalous nucleotide sharing, were excluded from co-occurrence clustering. What TCRdb holds here is the immuneACCESS table cut down to in-frame rearrangements. Part of the clones is not present; checked against another copy, under half of the missing clones reflect an unresolved V gene, and the others are unexplained. Clone size and V and J calls were adopted from that table, with D and trimming inferred from the DNA. The sample profile shows approximately 110,000 clones; over 15% of them were found once. The ten biggest clones cover 1.9% of the sample.

The cohort consisted of 650 to 700 healthy bone marrow donors. At the time of sampling, all cohort members were nominally healthy, though unrecorded immune exposures were likely present. The donor tested CMV seronegative and was one of the 352 seronegative cohort members. Each donor provided a peripheral blood sample, and peripheral blood mononuclear cells were used for TCR beta sequencing. The Qiagen DNeasy Blood Extraction Kit was used to extract genomic DNA from the blood cell samples. The sequencing input was PBMCs. The TCR sequence derives from a woman younger than 30 in good health and CMV-seronegative.

The CDR3 region reads CATSRAGQGGEAFF. The nucleotide sequence is TGTGCCACCAGCAGAGCAGGACAGGGGGGTGAAGCTTTCTTT. This chain is built from TRBV15 and TRBJ1-1; TRBD1 agrees with 10 junctional bases. From its cysteine to its phenylalanine, the CDR3 spans 14 amino acids. Just CDR3 DNA is preserved here, 42 bases in frame from base 1. From the germline V gene (reference sequence), CDR1 is LNHNV and CDR2 is YYDKDF. Clipping removes 1 base from V and 7 bases from J, with 3 as the unmatched junction base count.